This TCR beta chain was sequenced in a study of monozygotic twins with inflammatory bowel disease. Overall study findings and caveats: Results did not support any single strong IBD-associated signal or clonotype.

This CDR3 spans 17 amino acids. Germline-derived CDR1 and CDR2 are MNHEY and SMNVEV (reference sequence). A remark on this clonotype: Its cognate antigen is unknown.

The RNA usage for each TCR library was roughly 3,300 ng of total RNA. TCRdb re-analyzed the 5' RACE reads; it lists each CDR3 protein once, without DNA. The sample includes around 450,000 distinct CDR3 sequences. The V gene is TRBV27, the J gene TRBJ1-2. Specimen: blood. The receptor was isolated from a human donor with ulcerative colitis or Crohn's disease, or a healthy co-twin of an affected twin (not recorded which). The CDR3 loop reads CASSRGDVRYLNYGYTF.